Given below is one T cell receptor (beta chain) in context. Ten or more counts support this clonotype. Its antigen target is currently unknown. The record has no base qualities; no much larger clone is one base away. The sample originates from a study of T cells in Graves' hyperthyroidism and ophthalmopathy (dated by TCRdb to between 2018 and 2021). Some background on the complete study: Peripheral blood was collected at initial diagnosis, before any treatment. To identify TCR V-J signatures that set the groups apart, the researchers used a discovery cohort of 100 or so patients, made up of 43 with Graves' ophthalmopathy and 57 with stable Graves' hyperthyroidism. Whether ophthalmopathy could be predicted prospectively was tested in an independent validation cohort made up of 18 to 20 hyperthyroidism patients plus 17 patients who later progressed to ophthalmopathy. The 95 to 100 discovery patients were randomly divided into training and test sets at a 7:3 ratio. Thyroid tissue and blood T-cell repertoires from about six Graves' hyperthyroidism patients were also compared in the study. After sampling, hyperthyroidism patients received methimazole starting at 30 mg daily, and ophthalmopathy patients received high-dose intravenous methylprednisolone. TCR Vbeta CDR3 sequencing of 120 to 150 peripheral blood samples (approximately 44 ophthalmopathy, 75 to 80 hyperthyroidism and approximately 17 progressor patients) is reported in the paper.

Hyperthyroidism patients were aged 18 to 65 years and newly diagnosed, with disease duration of less than 2 months. Any patient with an uncontrolled infection, another autoimmune disease, pregnancy or lactation was excluded. Diagnoses were based on clinical symptoms, serum thyroxine and TRAb, thyroid ultrasound and orbital computed tomography. Blood from progressor patients was drawn when they were first diagnosed with hyperthyroidism, before any ophthalmopathy symptoms appeared. Ficoll-Paque density gradient centrifugation was used to isolate PBMCs from about 10 ml of fresh peripheral blood. Patients classed as progressors first received a Graves' hyperthyroidism diagnosis and then went on to develop ophthalmopathy during follow-up. Total RNA was extracted with Trizol reagent, and quality was checked on an Agilent 2100 Bioanalyzer. Overall study outcomes, separate from this receptor: In cross-validation, a model built on a 13 V-J signature told ophthalmopathy apart from stable hyperthyroidism with under 90% sensitivity and 81% to 82% specificity, and in testing the same model reached 80%/75%. No statistical method was used to fix the sample size in advance, and group allocation was not hidden from the investigators. Most expanded thyroid clonotypes (frequency above 0.001) were also detected in blood, a finding suggesting that blood repertoires may reflect thyroid immune responses. In validation, the model predicted progression to ophthalmopathy a median of approximately 6.6 months before onset, with approximately 71% sensitivity and 72.22% specificity.

The TCR beta CDR3 regions were amplified from RNA transcripts. For the first round of RT-PCR on the TCR CDR3, the HTBI primer set was used together with the Qiagen OneStep RT-PCR kit. Libraries were constructed in a second round of multiplex PCR, after which size selection and purification were performed. Sequencing of the libraries was done on an Illumina HiSeq2000 using paired-end 100 bp reads. The authors' analysis ran thus. Raw data were processed with SOAPnuke, discarding reads with adapters, uncalled bases, mean Phred below 15, or no exact constant-primer or identifier match. High-quality paired reads were merged with COPE v1.2.5, and unique nucleotide sequences were defined as clonotypes. MiTCR v1.1 was used to align clonotypes to the IMGT TRBV, TRBD and TRBJ reference segments. The analysis was restricted to V-J combinations with a frequency above 0.0001, which together covered just over 98% of the repertoires. A TCS score was defined as the ratio of F50 (clonal expansion) to E x V (chaos), with BLOSUM62-based TCRdist applied between CDR3 peptides within each V-J. Welch's t-statistics and random forest reduced 500 to 650 V-J features to about 13, which were used in a naive Bayes classifier (R e1071). The raw public data were reprocessed by TCRdb itself: fastp quality trimming at Q25, MiXCR clonotype calling, in-frame beta chains only. Every distinct CDR3 protein forms one entry, paired with its most common genes and DNA. Here the V and J calls rest on TCRdb's processing, not on the authors' analysis. The sample table lists around 700,000 distinct CDR3 sequences, around 20% of them with a count of one. Clones ranked in the top ten supply 16% of the sample.

The material sequenced was blood. This sequence was found in a woman aged 50 to 60 with Graves' hyperthyroidism that later progressed to Graves' ophthalmopathy.

The DNA sequence is TGTGCCAGCAGCTTACGGCGGGGCCGTTCCTACAATGAGCAGTTCTTC. This is translated as CASSLRRGRSYNEQFF. The sequence is built from TRBV7-2 and TRBJ2-1; a weak D assignment points to TRBD2 (6 bases agree). The CDR1 and CDR2 encoded by the germline V gene are SGHTA and FQGNSA. V is cut by 2 bases and J by 1 base, and the space between the germline ends is 12 bases. The CDR3, cysteine through phenylalanine, is 16 amino acids long. Only the CDR3 region is kept as DNA, spanning 48 bases read in frame from base 1.